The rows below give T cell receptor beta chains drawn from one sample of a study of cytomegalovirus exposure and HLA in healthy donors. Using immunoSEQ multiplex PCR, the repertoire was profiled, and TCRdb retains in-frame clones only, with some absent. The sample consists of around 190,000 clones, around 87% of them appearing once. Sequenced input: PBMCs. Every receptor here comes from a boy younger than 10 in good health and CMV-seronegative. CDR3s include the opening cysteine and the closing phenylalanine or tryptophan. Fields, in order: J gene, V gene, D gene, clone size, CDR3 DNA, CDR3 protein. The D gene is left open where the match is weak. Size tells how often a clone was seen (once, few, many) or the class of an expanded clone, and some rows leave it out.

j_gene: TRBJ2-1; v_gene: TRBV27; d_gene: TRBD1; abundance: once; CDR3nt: TGTGCCAGTCGACAGGGGAGATACAATGAGCAGTTCTTC; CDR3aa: CASRQGRYNEQFF
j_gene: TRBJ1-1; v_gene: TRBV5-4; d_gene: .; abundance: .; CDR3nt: TGTGCCAGCAGCTCCGACAGTAACACTGAAGCTTTCTTT; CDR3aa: CASSSDSNTEAFF
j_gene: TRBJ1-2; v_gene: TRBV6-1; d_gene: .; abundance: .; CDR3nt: TGTGCCAGCAGTGAAGCTTATCGGGGCTATGGCTACACCTTC; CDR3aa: CASSEAYRGYGYTF
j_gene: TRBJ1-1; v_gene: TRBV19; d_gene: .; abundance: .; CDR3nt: TGTGCCAGTAGTAGCTACGACAGTTACACTGAAGCTTTCTTT; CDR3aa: CASSSYDSYTEAFF
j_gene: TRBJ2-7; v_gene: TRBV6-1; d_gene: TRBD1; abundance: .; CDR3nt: TGTGCCAGCAGGGAAGGACAGGGGGTAGAATACGAGCAGTACTTC; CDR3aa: CASREGQGVEYEQYF
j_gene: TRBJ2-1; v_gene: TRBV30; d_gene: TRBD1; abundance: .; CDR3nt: TGTGCCTGGAGGACCCGGGACAGGGGAGGAGATGAGCAGTTCTTC; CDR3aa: CAWRTRDRGGDEQFF
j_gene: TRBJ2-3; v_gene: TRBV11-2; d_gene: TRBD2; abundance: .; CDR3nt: TGTGCCAGCAGCTTCGGAACGGGGGGGACAGATACGCAGTATTTT; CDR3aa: CASSFGTGGTDTQYF
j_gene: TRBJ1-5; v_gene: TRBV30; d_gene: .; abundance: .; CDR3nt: TGTGCCTGGAGTGTAGCCAAGGGGCAGGGGAATCAGCCCCAGCATTTT; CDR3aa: CAWSVAKGQGNQPQHF
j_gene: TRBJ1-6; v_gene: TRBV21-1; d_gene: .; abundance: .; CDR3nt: TGTGCCAGCAGCAAAAGCACCTACCGGGACACAGTAGGAGTACGGCCGAATTCACCCCTCCACTTT; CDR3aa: CASSKSTYRDTVGVRPNSPLHF
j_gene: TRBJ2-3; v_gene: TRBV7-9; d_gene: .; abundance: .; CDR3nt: TGTGCCAGTCAGGGGCCGAGCACAGATACGCAGTATTTT; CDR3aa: CASQGPSTDTQYF
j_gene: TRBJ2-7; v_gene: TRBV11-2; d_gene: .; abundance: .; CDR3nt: TGTGCCAGCAGCCTATCTGTTACCTACGAGCAGTACTTC; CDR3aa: CASSLSVTYEQYF
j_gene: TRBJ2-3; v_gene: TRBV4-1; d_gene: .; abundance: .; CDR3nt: TGCGCCAGCAGCCAAGCTGGGGCCGGCACAGATACGCAGTATTTT; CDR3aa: CASSQAGAGTDTQYF
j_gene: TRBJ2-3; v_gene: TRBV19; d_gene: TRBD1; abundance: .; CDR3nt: TGTGCCAGTAGTATAGAACTCGGACAGGTCACAGATACGCAGTATTTT; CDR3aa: CASSIELGQVTDTQYF
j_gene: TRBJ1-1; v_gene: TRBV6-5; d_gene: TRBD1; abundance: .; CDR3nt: TGTGCCAGCGTCGAGGGGGCGCGCACTGAAGCTTTCTTT; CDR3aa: CASVEGARTEAFF
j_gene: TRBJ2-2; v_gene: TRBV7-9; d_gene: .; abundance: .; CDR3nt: TGTGCCAGCAAAGCGGAGATGGGCACCGGGGAGCTGTTTTTT; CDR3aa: CASKAEMGTGELFF
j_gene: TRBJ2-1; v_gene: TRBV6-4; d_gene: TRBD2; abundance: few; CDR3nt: TGTGCCAGCAGGACTAGCGGGAGTAGAAATGAGCAGTTCTTC; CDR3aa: CASRTSGSRNEQFF
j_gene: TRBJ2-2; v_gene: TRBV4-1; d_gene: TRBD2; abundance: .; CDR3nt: TGCGCCAGCAGCCAACCCGGGACTAGCGTGACCGGGGAGCTGTTTTTT; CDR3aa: CASSQPGTSVTGELFF
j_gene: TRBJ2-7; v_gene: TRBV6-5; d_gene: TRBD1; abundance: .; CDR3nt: TGTGCCAGCAGTCTACAGACAGGGATCTACGAGCAGTACTTC; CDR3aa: CASSLQTGIYEQYF
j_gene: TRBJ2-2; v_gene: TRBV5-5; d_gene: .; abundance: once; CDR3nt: TGTGCCAGCAGCTTGGTTCAGGCTAACACCGGGGAGCTGTTTTTT; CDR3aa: CASSLVQANTGELFF
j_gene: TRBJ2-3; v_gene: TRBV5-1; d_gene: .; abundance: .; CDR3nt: TGCGCCAGCAGCTTGGTGGACAGAAACACAGATACGCAGTATTTT; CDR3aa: CASSLVDRNTDTQYF
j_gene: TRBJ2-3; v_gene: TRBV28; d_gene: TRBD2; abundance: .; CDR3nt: TGTGCCAGCCGGGACTACACAGATACGCAGTATTTT; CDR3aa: CASRDYTDTQYF
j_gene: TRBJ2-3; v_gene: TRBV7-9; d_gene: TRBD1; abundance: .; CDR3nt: TGTGCCAGCAGCCGAGGACAGGGGAGCACAGATACGCAGTATTTT; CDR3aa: CASSRGQGSTDTQYF
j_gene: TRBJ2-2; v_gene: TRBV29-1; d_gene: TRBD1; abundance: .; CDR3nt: TGCAGCGTTCGAGGGACAGGGCTCACCGGGGAGCTGTTTTTT; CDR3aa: CSVRGTGLTGELFF
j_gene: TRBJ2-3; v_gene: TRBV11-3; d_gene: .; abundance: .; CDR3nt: TGTGCCAGCAGCTTAGGAGGAGATACGCAGTATTTT; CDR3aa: CASSLGGDTQYF
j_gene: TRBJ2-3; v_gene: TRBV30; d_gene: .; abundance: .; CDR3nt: TGTGCCTGGAGTACTCTTGGTACGCAGTATTTT; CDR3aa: CAWSTLGTQYF
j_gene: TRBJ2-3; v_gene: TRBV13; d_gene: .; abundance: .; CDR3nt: TGTGCCAGCAGCCCGGGTAGGTTTCCGGATACGCAGTATTTT; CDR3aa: CASSPGRFPDTQYF
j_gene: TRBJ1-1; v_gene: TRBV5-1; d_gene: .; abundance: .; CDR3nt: TGCGCCAGCAGCTTGGGAGGGTTGGTCACTGAAGCTTTCTTT; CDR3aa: CASSLGGLVTEAFF
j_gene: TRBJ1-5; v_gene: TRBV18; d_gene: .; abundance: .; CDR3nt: TGTGCCAGCTCACCGAACAGAGATCAGCCCCAGCATTTT; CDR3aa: CASSPNRDQPQHF
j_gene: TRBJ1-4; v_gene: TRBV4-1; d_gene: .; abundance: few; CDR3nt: TGCGCCAGCAGCCATTCCCCTGATCAGGGGTTTCGTGAAAAACTGTTTTTT; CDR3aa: CASSHSPDQGFREKLFF
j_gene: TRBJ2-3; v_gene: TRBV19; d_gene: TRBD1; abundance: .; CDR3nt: TGTGCCAGTAGTATCTCCCGGGACAGGGGCAAAGATACGCAGTATTTT; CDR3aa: CASSISRDRGKDTQYF
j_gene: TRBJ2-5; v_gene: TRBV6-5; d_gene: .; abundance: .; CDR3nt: TGTGCCAGCAGTTCGAACAGAGAGACCCAGTACTTC; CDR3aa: CASSSNRETQYF
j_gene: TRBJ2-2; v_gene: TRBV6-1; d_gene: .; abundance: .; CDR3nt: TGTGCCAGCAGTGATCAGGGAAGATCCACCGGGGAGCTGTTTTTT; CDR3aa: CASSDQGRSTGELFF
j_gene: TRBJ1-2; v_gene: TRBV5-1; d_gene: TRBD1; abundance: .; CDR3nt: TGCGCCAGCAGCCCCGGGACAGGGTCCTATGGCTACACCTTC; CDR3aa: CASSPGTGSYGYTF
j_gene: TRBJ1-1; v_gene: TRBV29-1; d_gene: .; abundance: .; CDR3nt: TGCAGCGTTGATCGTGACAGTCGGCACACTGAAGCTTTCTTT; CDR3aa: CSVDRDSRHTEAFF
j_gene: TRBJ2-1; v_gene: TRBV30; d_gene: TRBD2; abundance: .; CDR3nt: TGTGCCTTGGGGGTTGCGGGGGATTACAATGAGCAGTTCTTC; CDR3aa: CALGVAGDYNEQFF
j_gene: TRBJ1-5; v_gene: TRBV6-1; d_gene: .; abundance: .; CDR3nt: TGTGCCAGCAGTGCCGGGGGCAATCAGCCCCAGCATTTT; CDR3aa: CASSAGGNQPQHF
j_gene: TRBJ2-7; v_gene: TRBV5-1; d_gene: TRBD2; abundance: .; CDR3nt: TGCGCCAGCAGCTTTAGCGGGAGGGGAACCTACGAGCAGTACTTC; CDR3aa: CASSFSGRGTYEQYF
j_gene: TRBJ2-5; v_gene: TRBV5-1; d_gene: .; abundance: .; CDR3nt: TGCGCCAGCAGCCCCCAGGGGACACAAGAGACCCAGTACTTC; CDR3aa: CASSPQGTQETQYF